The sequence of this T cell receptor beta chain was determined in a study of blood T cell repertoires in COVID-19. Looking at the study overall: COVID-19 samples collected from the United States, Italy and Spain covered acute and convalescent phases. The cDNA or gDNA used as material had been derived from T cells, B-cell-depleted T cells, or PBMCs.

Germline CDR1 reads SEHNR; CDR2 reads FQNEAQ (reference sequence). Deletions cut 3 bases from V and 7 bases from J, with 19 bases between. This CDR3 contains 17 residues. Original processing notes: Nucleated cell counts were estimated from reference gene primer amplification. Assay: immunoSEQ multiplex PCR; the TCRdb copy retains only in-frame clones and omits some. V, J and clone size reflect that table, while D and trimming were determined from the DNA. The table lists 200,000 to 250,000 clones, 87% of them singletons. Sequencing was performed on peripheral blood. This receptor was obtained from a man in his forties or fifties with active or convalescent COVID-19. This chain connects TRBV7-9 to TRBJ1-6; D is unclear. In nucleotides, the CDR3 is TGTGCCAGCAGCTTCCAGGATAGAGAGCACGGCAATTCACCCCTCCACTTT. As protein: CASSFQDREHGNSPLHF.